Shown below are 9 T cell receptor beta chains from a single sample sequenced in a study of PD-1 blockade in mismatch repair-deficient tumors. Assay: immunoSEQ multiplex PCR; the TCRdb copy retains only in-frame clones and omits some. Among roughly 130,000 clones, around nine tenths were seen once, and the ten largest hold roughly 12%. The input for sequencing was peripheral blood, taken 72 weeks after starting pembrolizumab. These receptors were taken from an adult with mismatch repair-deficient cancer.

The V gene is TRBV6-1, the J gene TRBJ2-1; D not resolved. The V and J ends lost 2 bases and 10 bases respectively, with 12 bases between them. The CDR3 contains 13 residues. CDR1 and CDR2 (germline): MNHNS, SASEGT. The CDR3 sequence: CASSEWLLGEQFF. In nucleotides, the CDR3 is TGTGCCAGCAGTGAATGGCTTCTGGGGGAGCAGTTCTTC.

This clone was picked up one time. The V and J genes are TRBV28 and TRBJ2-7, with D hard to call. V lost 2 bases, J lost 4 bases, and 6 bases lay in between. The CDR3 has 12 residues. Germline CDR1 MDHEN, CDR2 SYDVKM. This chain's CDR3 is CASSLRVYEQYF. CDR3 in DNA: TGTGCCAGCAGTTTACGGGTTTACGAGCAGTACTTC.

V and J are TRBV4-2 and TRBJ2-2; a weak D match, TRBD1 (5 bases). Trimming took 1 base from V and 4 from J, leaving 16 bases between them. This CDR3 has 17 amino acids. Germline V gene data show CDR1 as LGHNA and CDR2 as YNFKEQ. The CDR3 nucleotides read TGTGCCAGCAGCCAAGGAACCAGGGTAGGGGCCACCGGGGAGCTGTTTTTT. Its protein product is CASSQGTRVGATGELFF.

The J gene is TRBJ2-3, the V gene TRBV7-6; no definite D call. V was cut by 7 bases and J by 2 bases, with 10 bases left in between. The CDR3 has 13 residues. Germline loops: CDR1 SGHVS, CDR2 FNYEAQ. DNA of the CDR3: TGTGCCAGCAATGAGAGGCTCACAGATACGCAGTATTTT. Encoded protein: CASNERLTDTQYF.

The genes are TRBV5-1 and TRBJ2-1; TRBD1 matches 7 bases. Trimming at V came to 5 bases and at J to 6 bases, leaving 5 bases not matched to a gene. CDR3 length: 13 residues. Germline CDR1 SGHRS, CDR2 YFSETQ. The CDR3 region has the DNA TGCGCCAGCAGTTATACAGGGGTCAATGAGCAGTTCTTC. It encodes CASSYTGVNEQFF.

This chain connects TRBV28 to TRBJ2-7; D is unclear. This CDR3 contains 13 residues. From germline, CDR1 is MDHEN and CDR2 SYDVKM. V dropped 10 bases and J dropped 0 bases, with 13 bases sitting between them. The CDR3 sequence: CATAGGSSYEQYF. In DNA form, the CDR3 reads TGTGCCACCGCAGGTGGAAGCTCCTACGAGCAGTACTTC. Together with reference TRBV28 and TRBJ2-7, the CDR3 gives the full variable domain: DVKVTQSSRYLVKRTGEKVFLECVQDMDHENMFWYRQDPGLGLRLIYFSYDVKMKEKGDIPEGYSVSREKKERFSLILESASTNQTSMYLCATAGGSSYEQYFGPGTRLTVT.

The rearrangement joins TRBV5-6 to TRBJ1-1; D is undetermined. There are 15 residues in the CDR3. Trimming took 2 bases from V and 1 from J, leaving 12 bases between them. Germline V gives CDR1 SGHDT, CDR2 YYEEEE. The CDR3 here is CASSFDTRRNTEAFF. The CDR3 coding sequence is TGTGCCAGCAGCTTTGACACACGCCGGAACACTGAAGCTTTCTTT.

This clone was detected once. This rearrangement joins TRBV5-8 to TRBJ2-7; D may be TRBD1 (6 bases). V lost 0 bases and J 1 base, leaving 8 bases between the germline ends. The V gene's germline CDR1 is SGHTS and CDR2 YDEGEE. The CDR3 has 14 amino acids. As DNA, the CDR3 is TGTGCCAGCAGCTTGGGGCAGGGGTCCTACGAGCAGTACTTC. Translation: CASSLGQGSYEQYF.

V usage is TRBV11-3 and J usage is TRBJ2-7; 10 nucleotides line up with TRBD1. V lost 2 bases, J lost 5 bases, and 12 bases stayed unmatched. The CDR3 runs to 17 residues. Per the germline V gene, CDR1 is SGHNT and CDR2 is YENEEA. CDR3 DNA: TGTGCCAGCAGCTTACCTCCATGGACAGGGGGGTCCGACGAGCAGTACTTC. Its translation is CASSLPPWTGGSDEQYF. Full variable domain (missing parts from reference TRBV11-3 and TRBJ2-7): EAGVVQSPRYKIIEKKQPVAFWCNPISGHNTLYWYLQNLGQGPELLIRYENEEAVDDSQLPKDRFSAERLKGVDSTLKIQPAELGDSAVYLCASSLPPWTGGSDEQYFGPGTRLTVT.